One and the same sample provided the 11 T cell receptor beta chains below, sequenced in a study of OX40 agonist ivuxolimab in advanced cancers. Only in-frame clones appear in the TCRdb table, and some are missing; sequencing was by immunoSEQ multiplex PCR. The table has tens of thousands of clones, under 80% seen once. Specimen: CD4+ or CD8+ T cells sorted from blood, collected in a trial of the OX40 agonist ivuxolimab. The receptor set was obtained from an adult with an advanced solid tumor such as melanoma, head and neck, liver or kidney cancer.

This chain joins TRBV28 and TRBJ1-2, with D uncertain. CDR1 is MDHEN, CDR2 SYDVKM, per germline. The CDR3 runs to 12 residues. V was trimmed by 6 bases and J by 4 bases, leaving 9 bases between them. CDR3 coding DNA: TGTGCCAGCAGATCTGGGCCCTATGGCTACACCTTC. Its protein is CASRSGPYGYTF.

This clone appeared once. The chain employs TRBV13 and TRBJ2-2, with D maybe TRBD1 (5 bases). CDR3 size: 16 residues. Trimming shortened V by 0 bases and J by 3 bases, and 11 bases separated the two germline ends. Per the germline V gene, CDR1 is PRHDT and CDR2 is FYEKMQ (reference sequence). In DNA form, the CDR3 reads TGTGCCAGCAGCTTAGGAAGGGGCGCGGACACCGGGGAGCTGTTTTTT. Protein sequence: CASSLGRGADTGELFF.

This chain joins TRBV7-2 and TRBJ1-1; TRBD1 matches 7 bases. CDR1 is SGHTA and CDR2 is FQGNSA in the germline V gene. With 4 bases clipped from V and 5 bases from J, the junction kept 13 bases outside the gene matches. The CDR3 sequence is 16 residues long. DNA for the CDR3: TGTGCCAGCAGCTCTCGAAGGGGGCGGCCGGGGACTGAAGCTTTCTTT. The encoded protein is CASSSRRGRPGTEAFF.

CDR3 amino acids: CSATAHNEQFF. The DNA for the CDR3 is TGCAGTGCTACTGCCCACAATGAGCAGTTCTTC. The rearrangement links TRBV20-1 to TRBJ2-1; D is uncertain. The CDR3 consists of 11 residues. CDR1 is DFQATT, CDR2 SNEGSKA, per germline (reference sequence). Trimming shortened V by 4 bases and J by 5 bases, and 6 bases separated the two germline ends.

This chain connects TRBV30 to TRBJ2-2; tentatively, D is TRBD1 (5 bases). The germline V gene encodes CDR1 GTSNPN and CDR2 SVGIG (reference sequence). The CDR3 has 11 residues. Trimming left V 5 bases short and J 7 bases short, with 8 bases between. CDR3 region: CAWERGGELFF. The CDR3 coding sequence is TGTGCCTGGGAAAGGGGCGGGGAGCTGTTTTTT.

The genes are TRBV27 and TRBJ2-5; D remains ambiguous. CDR1 is MNHEY, CDR2 SMNVEV, per germline (reference sequence). The CDR3 spans 13 residues. V lost 3 bases and J lost 4, with 9 bases in between. CDR3 sequence: CASSLAAVETQYF. CDR3 DNA sequence: TGTGCCAGCAGTTTGGCGGCAGTAGAGACCCAGTACTTC.

V usage is TRBV5-6 and J usage is TRBJ2-1; 7 bases align to TRBD1. Per germline, CDR1 SGHDT and CDR2 YYEEEE. J lost 6 bases, V lost 4 bases, and 10 bases had no gene match. This CDR3 has 15 residues. CDR3 DNA: TGTGCCAGCAGCATGACAGGGCGCACCTTCAATGAGCAGTTCTTC. This encodes CASSMTGRTFNEQFF.

This clone was seen more than once but under ten times. The rearrangement links TRBV20-1 to TRBJ2-3; D is ambiguous. The germline V gene has CDR1 DFQATT and CDR2 SNEGSKA (reference sequence). This CDR3 is 11 amino acids long. V lost 7 bases and J lost 8, with 13 bases in between. CDR3 sequence: CSGALSVTQYF. The CDR3 region has the DNA TGCAGTGGGGCCCTCTCGGTTACGCAGTATTTT.

The rearrangement uses TRBV9 and TRBJ2-2; 8 positions agree with TRBD2. The V gene's germline CDR1 is SGDLS and CDR2 YYNGEE. V trimming: 0 bases; J trimming: 1 base; junction bases outside the gene matches: 2. The CDR3 contains 16 residues. The CDR3 DNA sequence: TGTGCCAGCAGCGTAGGCCTAGCGGGGAACACCGGGGAGCTGTTTTTT. This encodes CASSVGLAGNTGELFF.

The J gene is TRBJ1-1, the V gene TRBV6-1; D call uncertain. V lost 1 base and J 1 base, leaving 13 bases between the germline ends. CDR3 length equals 16 residues. Germline V gene sequence: CDR1 MNHNS, CDR2 SASEGT. The CDR3 coding sequence is TGTGCCAGCAGTGAAGGTTTAGCGATGGGGAACACTGAAGCTTTCTTT. Translating gives CASSEGLAMGNTEAFF.

The chain recombines TRBV7-2 with TRBJ2-1; 8 bases line up with TRBD2. The CDR3 has 13 amino acids. Looked up from germline, CDR1 is SGHTA and CDR2 is FQGNSA. V lost 1 base and J lost 13; bases outside the gene matches: 6. The CDR3 coding sequence is TGTGCCAGCAGCTTAGTAGGCGGGGGGCTTCAGTTCTTC. Its translation is CASSLVGGGLQFF.